The 28 T cell receptor beta chains in this list originate from one sample, sequenced in a study of blood T cell repertoires in COVID-19. TCRdb keeps only in-frame clones here, not all; method: immunoSEQ multiplex PCR. The data hold about 40,000 clones, with roughly 84% observed a single time. Sequencing was done on a sample of peripheral blood. The receptors originated from a human donor in a cohort sampled during active COVID-19.

The CDR3 bases are TGCGCCAGCAGACCGGGACAGGGGTACGAGCAGTACTTC. It codes for CASRPGQGYEQYF. The rearrangement uses TRBV5-1 and TRBJ2-7; the match to TRBD1 covers 10 bases. The CDR3 runs to 13 residues. CDR1 and CDR2 (germline): SGHRS, YFSETQ. The junction had 3 bases not matched to a gene; V was cut back by 5 bases and J by 4 bases.

V gene TRBV4-1 combines with J gene TRBJ1-2; 7 nucleotides match TRBD1. V lost 3 bases and J lost 2; bases outside the gene matches: 9. Germline CDR1 reads MGHRA; CDR2 reads YSYEKL. CDR3 length equals 16 residues. The CDR3 nucleotides read TGCGCCAGCAGCCATTCCTTTGGCAGGGGGAACTATGGCTACACCTTC. The encoded protein is CASSHSFGRGNYGYTF.

The chain links TRBV5-5 to TRBJ2-3; tentative D call: TRBD1 (6 bases). The CDR3 runs to 14 residues. The germline gives CDR1 SGHKS, CDR2 YYEKEE (reference sequence). The germline V and J ends were trimmed by 3 bases and 6 bases, with 14 bases remaining between them. The CDR3 is CASSWLGGRDTQYF. The CDR3 region has the DNA TGTGCCAGCAGCTGGCTTGGGGGCCGGGATACGCAGTATTTT.

The chain couples TRBV7-2 to TRBJ2-5; 16 positions match TRBD2. The germline V gene has CDR1 SGHTA and CDR2 FQGNSA. V gave up 5 bases and J gave up 0 bases; unmatched junction bases: 9. This CDR3 contains 19 residues. Written as DNA, the CDR3 is TGTGCCAGCAGCCTCGGGACTAGCGGGGGGGCCGGCTACCAAGAGACCCAGTACTTC. This sequence encodes CASSLGTSGGAGYQETQYF.

This clone appeared a few times. The chain uses TRBV7-6 and TRBJ2-5; D perhaps matches TRBD2 (6 bases). This CDR3 contains 15 residues. Trimming removed 0 bases from V and 5 bases from J, with 13 bases in between. Germline V lookup: CDR1 SGHVS, CDR2 FNYEAQ. The CDR3 loop is CASSLAAGPLETQYF. In nucleotides, the CDR3 is TGTGCCAGCAGCTTAGCGGCGGGGCCTTTGGAGACCCAGTACTTC.

The chain employs TRBV6-6 and TRBJ2-7; D perhaps matches TRBD1 (5 bases). V was clipped by 2 bases and J by 7 bases, with 9 bases between them. This CDR3 is built from 12 residues. Germline V gene data show CDR1 as MNHNY and CDR2 as SVGAGI (reference sequence). CDR3 in amino acids: CASSYMGQEQYF. The CDR3 DNA reads as TGTGCCAGCAGTTACATGGGGCAGGAGCAGTACTTC.

V and J are TRBV20-1 and TRBJ2-1, with a weak D call TRBD2 (6 bases). V shed 3 bases and J shed 4 bases, with 13 bases lying between them. The CDR3 has 14 amino acids. Per the germline V gene, CDR1 is DFQATT and CDR2 is SNEGSKA (reference sequence). CDR3 sequence: CSASGWGVYNEQFF. DNA of the CDR3: TGCAGTGCTAGTGGGTGGGGGGTGTACAATGAGCAGTTCTTC.

This rearrangement joins TRBV27 to TRBJ2-5; 9 bases line up with TRBD1. This CDR3 has 15 residues. CDR1 and CDR2 (germline): MNHEY, SMNVEV (reference sequence). Trimming removed 6 bases from V and 5 bases from J; junction bases left unmatched: 10. In DNA form, the CDR3 reads TGTGCCAGCAGAAGAAGGACAGGGGATGGGGAGACCCAGTACTTC. Its translation: CASRRRTGDGETQYF.

This clone has a single count. This sequence joins TRBV6-5 and TRBJ2-7, with TRBD2 matching 12 bases. V lost 6 bases to trimming and J lost 4 bases; unmatched junction nucleotides: 7. Germline CDR1 reads MNHEY; CDR2 reads SVGAGI. The CDR3 spans 15 residues. CDR3: CASSLLAGGSYEQYF. In DNA, the CDR3 is TGTGCCAGCAGCCTACTAGCGGGGGGTTCGTACGAGCAGTACTTC.

The J gene is TRBJ2-1, the V gene TRBV6-5, with 7 bases matching TRBD2. V shed 6 bases and J 7 bases; nucleotides not matched to a gene: 12. This CDR3 spans 15 amino acids. Looked up from germline, CDR1 is MNHEY and CDR2 is SVGAGI. CDR3 DNA: TGTGCCAGCAGCCTTGGACTAGTGGATTTGAATGAGCAGTTCTTC. Amino acids: CASSLGLVDLNEQFF.

V and J are TRBV20-1 and TRBJ1-1; D is uncertain. The germline V and J ends were trimmed by 6 bases and 1 base, with 12 bases remaining between them. This CDR3 region has 13 residues. CDR1 is DFQATT and CDR2 is SNEGSKA in the germline V gene (reference sequence). The CDR3 sequence is CSASAGWNTEAFF. CDR3 nucleotides: TGCAGTGCCAGTGCAGGTTGGAACACTGAAGCTTTCTTT.

The chain joins TRBV28 to TRBJ1-2; 7 nucleotides align to TRBD1. Germline V gene data show CDR1 as MDHEN and CDR2 as SYDVKM. This CDR3 comprises 14 residues. Trimming cost V 3 bases and J 6 bases; bases outside gene matches: 7. In DNA, the CDR3 is TGTGCCAGCAGTTTCTTATCGGACAGGAATGGCTACACCTTC. Protein: CASSFLSDRNGYTF.

The genes are TRBV12-5 and TRBJ1-3; D perhaps matches TRBD1 (5 bases). Trimming removed 7 bases at V and 2 bases at J, with 12 bases between. CDR1 is LGHNT, CDR2 FRNRAP, per germline. This CDR3 comprises 14 residues. The CDR3, as DNA: TGTGCTAGTGCTTGGGGGGGACCTGGAAACACCATATATTTT. This sequence encodes CASAWGGPGNTIYF.

The chain combines TRBV15 with TRBJ1-5; 7 bases are a match to TRBD1. V lost 1 base and J lost 0; bases outside the gene matches: 6. Germline V CDR1 and CDR2: LNHNV, YYDKDF (reference sequence). This CDR3 has 17 residues. As DNA, the CDR3 is TGTGCCACCAGCAGAGCCGGGACAGCTGGTAGCAATCAGCCCCAGCATTTT. Protein product: CATSRAGTAGSNQPQHF.

V is TRBV5-1 and J is TRBJ2-1, with TRBD2 identical over 16 bases. The germline gives CDR1 SGHRS, CDR2 YFSETQ. The CDR3 has 18 amino acids. After removal of 4 bases from V and 1 base from J, the junction contained 5 bases not matched to a gene. Here the CDR3 DNA reads TGCGCCAGCAGCGAGGGACTAGCGGGGGGGCTGTCCTACAATGAGCAGTTCTTC. This sequence encodes CASSEGLAGGLSYNEQFF.

The rearrangement joins TRBV5-1 to TRBJ2-3; the D gene is possibly TRBD1 (5 bases). The V end was cut by 2 bases, the J end by 3 bases, with 10 bases between. Germline V gene sequence: CDR1 SGHRS, CDR2 YFSETQ. This CDR3 region has 14 residues. The CDR3 protein is CASSFPGMTDTQYF. The CDR3 coding sequence is TGCGCCAGCAGCTTCCCAGGGATGACAGATACGCAGTATTTT.

This sequence joins TRBV12-3 or TRBV12-4 and TRBJ1-1; D uncertain. Trimming removed 1 base at V and 5 bases at J, with 8 bases between. The length of the CDR3 is 13 residues. CDR3 coding DNA: TGTGCCAGCAGTTTAGAGCGGGAAACTGAAGCTTTCTTT. This sequence encodes CASSLERETEAFF.

The chain links TRBV7-2 to TRBJ2-1; TRBD1 agrees at 7 bases. Trimming took 5 bases from V and 6 from J; bases not matched to a gene: 7. The CDR3 is made up of 14 amino acids. Germline V lookup: CDR1 SGHTA, CDR2 FQGNSA. Here the CDR3 DNA reads TGTGCCAGCAGCACCGACAGGACAGGCAATGAGCAGTTCTTC. Its protein is CASSTDRTGNEQFF.

The CDR3 region is CAIRDDSAYEQYF. DNA for the CDR3: TGTGCCATCAGGGATGACAGCGCCTACGAGCAGTACTTC. This rearrangement joins TRBV2 to TRBJ2-7; D is possibly TRBD1 (5 bases). CDR1 and CDR2 (germline): SNHLY, FYNNEI. Between the trimmed V and J ends, which lost 10 bases and 2 bases, there was a span of 15 bases. The CDR3 is 13 residues long.

J is TRBJ1-2 and V is TRBV5-8, with TRBD1 identical over 8 bases. Germline V gene data show CDR1 as SGHTS and CDR2 as YDEGEE. The V and J ends lost 0 bases and 8 bases, in that order; junction bases with no gene match: 9. The CDR3 sequence is 15 residues long. The CDR3 nucleotides read TGTGCCAGCAGCTTGGCCAGGCCAGGGGGCTTGGGCTACACCTTC. It codes for CASSLARPGGLGYTF.

The rearrangement joins TRBV5-8 to TRBJ2-7, with 7 bases fitting TRBD2. Trimming removed 4 bases from V and 3 bases from J; junction bases left unmatched: 7. The CDR3 consists of 14 residues. Germline-derived CDR1 and CDR2 are SGHTS and YDEGEE. CDR3 nucleotides: TGTGCCAGCAGCCCTTGGGCGGGGGACTACGAGCAGTACTTC. Its translation: CASSPWAGDYEQYF.

J is TRBJ2-1 and V is TRBV12-3 or TRBV12-4; D is perhaps TRBD2 (6 bases). The CDR3 is made up of 13 amino acids. Trimming shortened V by 7 bases and J by 12 bases, and 19 bases separated the two germline ends. DNA for the CDR3: TGTGCCAGCACCGAAGGACGGGAGACTCGGCAGTTCTTC. This codes for CASTEGRETRQFF.

V is TRBV7-8 and J is TRBJ2-5, with no clear D. The germline gives CDR1 SGHVS, CDR2 FQNEAQ. The CDR3 has 11 amino acids. Trimming pared 1 base from V and 10 bases from J, leaving 7 bases between. CDR3 residues: CASSLGAGQYF. The CDR3 coding sequence is TGTGCCAGCAGCTTAGGGGCTGGCCAGTACTTC.

This chain uses TRBV18 with TRBJ2-2; D ambiguous. Germline V gives CDR1 KGHSH, CDR2 LQKENI. Trimming removed 4 bases from V and 4 bases from J, with 13 bases in between. The CDR3 runs to 15 residues. CDR3 DNA sequence: TGTGCCAGCTCACTCCCCTTCCCCGGCACCGGGGAGCTGTTTTTT. It encodes CASSLPFPGTGELFF.

The rearrangement links TRBV27 to TRBJ2-7; the match to TRBD2 covers 11 bases. CDR3 size: 15 residues. The V gene end was trimmed by 5 bases and the J gene end by 5 bases; junction bases not matched to a gene: 8. CDR1 MNHEY and CDR2 SMNVEV come from the germline V gene (reference sequence). The CDR3 coding sequence is TGTGCCAGCAGTACCACTAGCGGGGGACTCAACGAGCAGTACTTC. Protein: CASSTTSGGLNEQYF.

The CDR3 coding sequence is TGTGCCAGCAGCTTGCTTAGCGGGGGGGAGATCTACGAGCAGTACTTC. Translation gives CASSLLSGGEIYEQYF. The V gene is TRBV5-6, the J gene TRBJ2-7, with 11 bases identical to TRBD2. The CDR3 sequence is 16 residues long. CDR1 is SGHDT, CDR2 YYEEEE, per germline. Germline trimming cut 1 base from V and 3 bases from J; bases unmatched to any gene: 6.

This clone came up a few times. The J gene is TRBJ1-6, the V gene TRBV19, with D unresolved. The length of the CDR3 is 15 residues. The V gene lost 0 bases and the J gene lost 10 bases, with 13 bases spanning the gap. The germline CDR1 and CDR2 sequences are LNHDA and SQIVND (reference sequence). CDR3: CASSIDLSPGSPLHF. Written as DNA, the CDR3 is TGTGCCAGTAGTATAGACCTCTCGCCGGGGTCACCCCTCCACTTT.

This chain links TRBV15 with TRBJ2-1, with 11 bases aligning to TRBD1. This CDR3 has 16 amino acids. J lost 9 bases, V lost 3 bases, and 10 bases had no gene match. Germline V gene data show CDR1 as LNHNV and CDR2 as YYDKDF (reference sequence). The CDR3 protein is CATSRLRGTGGSEQFF. The DNA of the CDR3 is TGTGCCACCAGCAGGTTAAGGGGGACAGGGGGGAGTGAGCAGTTCTTC.